What follows are 27 T cell receptor beta chains derived from one specimen sequenced in a study of blood T cell repertoires in COVID-19. Here immunoSEQ multiplex PCR was the method, and the copy in TCRdb shows in-frame clones only, minus some. This table holds roughly 190,000 clones, around 80% found once. The specimen was PBMCs or T cells enriched from blood (not recorded which). The source of these receptors is a woman in her fifties or sixties with acute COVID-19.

V usage is TRBV21-1 and J usage is TRBJ1-4. TRBV21-1 is marked as a pseudogene. The CDR3 covers 17 residues. This CDR3 reads CASSKGSSPGSNEKLFF. The CDR3 DNA sequence: TGTGCCAGCAGCAAAGGTTCGAGTCCGGGTTCTAATGAAAAACTGTTTTTT.

This clone was counted ten times or more. The chain combines TRBV30 with TRBJ1-6; 10 bases are shared with TRBD1. V was clipped by 1 base and J by 11 bases; unmatched bases: 14. The V gene's germline CDR1 is GTSNPN and CDR2 SVGIG (reference sequence). The CDR3 length is 17 residues. The DNA of the CDR3 is TGTGCCTGGAGTGGACAGGGGGCCGGGAGTGGACGGGCACCCCTCCACTTT. This sequence encodes CAWSGQGAGSGRAPLHF.

The chain uses TRBV7-9 and TRBJ2-7, with D maybe TRBD2 (6 bases). The V and J ends lost 5 bases and 4 bases respectively, with 21 bases between them. Germline V gene data show CDR1 as SEHNR and CDR2 as FQNEAQ (reference sequence). The CDR3 is 16 residues long. The CDR3: CASSPGTRPLNYEQYV. As DNA, the CDR3 is TGTGCCAGCAGCCCAGGGACTCGACCGCTCAATTACGAGCAGTACGTC.

This clone was observed a few times. The rearrangement links TRBV7-9 to TRBJ1-4, with 9 bases that match TRBD1. V gave up 8 bases and J gave up 8 bases; unmatched junction bases: 6. This CDR3 has 13 residues. CDR1 is SEHNR, CDR2 FQNEAQ, per germline (reference sequence). CDR3 bases: TGTGCCAGCGGGGGGACAGGGCTCGAAAAACTGTTTTTT. Protein sequence: CASGGTGLEKLFF.

The chain uses TRBV29-1 and TRBJ2-1; 11 positions match TRBD1. From germline, CDR1 is SQVTM and CDR2 ANQGSEA. The CDR3 extends over 13 amino acids. After removal of 7 bases from V and 7 bases from J, the junction contained 6 bases not matched to a gene. Written as DNA, the CDR3 is TGCAGCGGGGGACAGGGGGTAGCGAATGAGCAGTTCTTC. Translated, it gives CSGGQGVANEQFF.

The chain carries TRBV7-2 and TRBJ1-6, with D perhaps TRBD1 (6 bases). The ends were cut back, 5 bases at V and 10 bases at J, with 18 bases in the middle. This CDR3 is built from 15 residues. Looked up from germline, CDR1 is SGHTA and CDR2 is FQGNSA. DNA of the CDR3: TGTGCCAGCAGCCCGGGGCCAGGGGTGGAATCACCCCTCCACTTT. Residues: CASSPGPGVESPLHF.

The V and J genes are TRBV30 and TRBJ1-3; D gene ambiguous. Trimming stripped 4 bases from V and 0 bases from J, with 16 bases between. The CDR3 consists of 16 residues. The germline gives CDR1 GTSNPN, CDR2 SVGIG (reference sequence). CDR3 coding DNA: TGTGCCTGGAATAGGCCAGGCCTTCTCTCTGGAAACACCATATATTTT. It yields the protein CAWNRPGLLSGNTIYF.

There are a few counts of this clone. The chain has TRBV14 and TRBJ1-2, with D unclear. V lost 2 bases, J lost 5 bases, and 9 bases lay in between. CDR3 length equals 13 residues. CDR1 and CDR2 (germline): SGHDN, FVKESK. The CDR3 sequence: CASSQTRQYGYTF. The CDR3 region has the DNA TGTGCCAGCAGCCAAACAAGACAATATGGCTACACCTTC.

The CDR3 here is CASSLGNSGEQYV. The DNA for the CDR3 is TGTGCCAGCAGCTTAGGCAATTCGGGCGAGCAGTACGTC. The J gene is TRBJ2-7, the V gene TRBV7-2; no clear D. The germline V gene has CDR1 SGHTA and CDR2 FQGNSA. The CDR3 is 13 residues long. Deletions cut 1 base from V and 6 bases from J, with 10 bases between.

The sample holds a few counts of this clone. The rearrangement joins TRBV7-2 to TRBJ1-4; D perhaps matches TRBD1 (6 bases). Germline V gene data show CDR1 as SGHTA and CDR2 as FQGNSA. This CDR3 has 15 amino acids. V lost 5 bases and J 8 bases, leaving 18 bases between the germline ends. CDR3 sequence reads: CASSPGQPGLEKLFF. The DNA of the CDR3 is TGTGCCAGCAGCCCTGGACAGCCGGGCTTGGAAAAACTGTTTTTT.

The chain has TRBV3-1 (or the pseudogene TRBV3-2) and TRBJ1-5; maybe TRBD1 (5 bases). V was pared by 1 base and J by 7 bases, with 11 bases between. The CDR3 covers 14 residues. Germline CDR1 LGHDT, CDR2 YNNKEL (reference sequence). The CDR3 sequence is CASSQVGGVQPQHF. CDR3 nucleotides: TGTGCCAGCAGCCAAGTGGGAGGGGTCCAGCCCCAGCATTTT.

This clone appeared a few times. The chain carries TRBV7-2 and TRBJ1-5; TRBD1 is a possible D gene (6 bases). V lost 5 bases and J 6 bases, leaving 14 bases between the germline ends. Germline V gives CDR1 SGHTA, CDR2 FQGNSA. The length of the CDR3 is 14 residues. For the CDR3, the DNA is TGTGCCAGCAGCCCCCCAGGGGATGTTCAGCCCCAGCATTTT. Translation: CASSPPGDVQPQHF.

The J gene is TRBJ1-1, the V gene TRBV6-5; the D gene is possibly TRBD1 (5 bases). CDR1 is MNHEY and CDR2 is SVGAGI in the germline V gene. The CDR3 sequence is 13 residues long. V shed 5 bases and J shed 7 bases, with 14 bases lying between them. CDR3 loop: CASSLTGGLEAFF. The CDR3 nucleotides are TGTGCCAGCAGTCTAACGGGGGGACTTGAAGCTTTCTTT.

On this clone: At the DNA level, this CDR3 is encoded by other sequences in the same sample as well. The rearrangement links TRBV28 to TRBJ1-1; TRBD1 matches 9 bases. Germline lookup yields CDR1 MDHEN and CDR2 SYDVKM. CDR3 size: 12 residues. V shed 5 bases, J shed 11 bases, and the junction held 6 bases outside the gene matches. CDR3: CASSQQGALAFF. As DNA, the CDR3 is TGTGCCAGCAGTCAACAGGGGGCGCTTGCTTTCTTT.

Here the CDR3 DNA reads TGTGCCACCGGACTAGGAGGAGATACGCAGTATTTT. Its protein is CATGLGGDTQYF. V and J are TRBV6-5 and TRBJ2-3; 7 positions agree with TRBD2. V lost 10 bases and J lost 5; bases outside the gene matches: 6. Germline V gene lookup returns CDR1 MNHEY and CDR2 SVGAGI. The CDR3 extends over 12 amino acids.

This chain connects TRBV4-3 to TRBJ2-2; 7 nucleotides line up with TRBD1. CDR3 length equals 15 residues. The junction had 2 bases not matched to a gene; V was cut back by 0 bases and J by 4 bases. CDR1 is LGHNA and CDR2 is YSLEER in the germline V gene. This CDR3 reads CASSQERQGTGELFF. As DNA, the CDR3 is TGCGCCAGCAGCCAAGAGAGACAGGGCACCGGGGAGCTGTTTTTT.

The rearrangement links TRBV3-1 (or the pseudogene TRBV3-2) to TRBJ2-5, with 12 bases aligning to TRBD2. The CDR3 spans 16 residues. V lost 4 bases and J lost 2; bases outside the gene matches: 5. Germline lookup yields CDR1 LGHDT and CDR2 YNNKEL (reference sequence). The CDR3 loop is CASSLWTSGEQETQYF. The CDR3 nucleotides read TGTGCCAGCAGCCTATGGACTAGCGGGGAACAAGAGACCCAGTACTTC.

This chain connects TRBV28 to TRBJ1-4; TRBD1 agrees at 11 bases. CDR1 is MDHEN and CDR2 is SYDVKM in the germline V gene. The ends lost 6 bases at V and 0 bases at J; junction bases unmatched: 6. This CDR3 spans 17 amino acids. In DNA, the CDR3 is TGTGCCAGCAGCGGGACAGGGGGGAGGACAACTAATGAAAAACTGTTTTTT. Its translation: CASSGTGGRTTNEKLFF.

This chain joins TRBV7-2 and TRBJ2-7; the D is unclear. This CDR3 has 15 residues. Germline values: CDR1 SGHTA, CDR2 FQGNSA. The V end was cut by 4 bases, the J end by 2 bases, with 15 bases between. Written as DNA, the CDR3 is TGTGCCAGCAGCTCTGACTCAACCCGAACCTACGAGCAGTACGTC. Encoded protein: CASSSDSTRTYEQYV.

The genes are TRBV7-9 and TRBJ1-2; unclear D gene. The germline V and J ends were trimmed by 5 bases and 4 bases, with 17 bases remaining between them. The CDR3 is made up of 15 amino acids. CDR1 and CDR2 (germline): SEHNR, FQNEAQ (reference sequence). CDR3 region: CASSLLKAGTYGYTF. In DNA form, the CDR3 reads TGTGCCAGCAGCCTCCTTAAGGCAGGCACCTATGGCTACACCTTC.

The genes are TRBV6-5 and TRBJ1-5, with TRBD1 matching over 9 bases. Trimming cost V 6 bases and J 6 bases; bases outside gene matches: 3. This CDR3 is built from 13 residues. Germline V lookup: CDR1 MNHEY, CDR2 SVGAGI. CDR3 residues: CASRGQGTQPQHF. CDR3 DNA: TGTGCCAGCAGGGGACAGGGAACTCAGCCCCAGCATTTT.

Points on this clone: Other DNA sequences in the sample encode the same CDR3. The genes are TRBV2 and TRBJ2-1; the match to TRBD2 covers 13 bases. Per germline, CDR1 SNHLY and CDR2 FYNNEI. The junction had 9 bases not matched to a gene; V was cut back by 6 bases and J by 10 bases. The CDR3 is 15 amino acids. The CDR3 DNA is TGTGCCAGCAGGAGGACTAGCGGGGGCCTTGGGGAGCAGTTCTTC. This sequence encodes CASRRTSGGLGEQFF.

This clone was recorded a few times. This CDR3 is also generated by other DNA sequences in the sample. The chain is built from TRBV27 and TRBJ1-6, with 9 nucleotides matching TRBD1. Germline CDR1 reads MNHEY; CDR2 reads SMNVEV (reference sequence). The CDR3 contains 14 residues. V was clipped by 6 bases and J by 7 bases; unmatched bases: 4. CDR3 nucleotide sequence: TGTGCCAGCAGGATGGACAGGGGAAATTCACCCCTCCACTTT. Encoded protein: CASRMDRGNSPLHF.

The chain combines TRBV6-1 with TRBJ1-4; 10 bases line up with TRBD1. Germline lookup yields CDR1 MNHNS and CDR2 SASEGT. The CDR3 covers 15 residues. Trimming at V came to 2 bases and at J to 6 bases, leaving 3 bases not matched to a gene. CDR3 sequence reads: CASSEWGTGDEKLFF. The DNA for the CDR3 is TGTGCCAGCAGTGAATGGGGGACAGGGGATGAAAAACTGTTTTTT.

This chain connects TRBV27 to TRBJ2-3, with D possibly matching TRBD2 (5 bases). The CDR3 is made up of 16 amino acids. Germline V CDR1 and CDR2: MNHEY, SMNVEV (reference sequence). V dropped 2 bases and J dropped 1 base, with 13 bases sitting between them. The CDR3 loop reads CASSLAEDLGTDTQYF. The CDR3 bases are TGTGCCAGCAGTTTAGCGGAGGACCTGGGCACAGATACGCAGTATTTT.

The chain links TRBV6-5 to TRBJ1-2; D gene ambiguous. V was shortened by 0 bases and J by 7 bases, with 12 bases between the two germline ends. The germline V gene encodes CDR1 MNHEY and CDR2 SVGAGI. CDR3 length: 14 amino acids. CDR3 DNA: TGTGCCAGCAGTTACTCGGTATCAGGCGCTGGCTACACCTTC. Residues: CASSYSVSGAGYTF.

The genes are TRBV27 and TRBJ1-1, with TRBD1 matching over 9 bases. Germline CDR1 reads MNHEY; CDR2 reads SMNVEV (reference sequence). The length of the CDR3 is 18 residues. V shed 2 bases, J shed 6 bases, and the junction held 16 bases outside the gene matches. CDR3 coding DNA: TGTGCCAGCAGTTTACTGTTCGGGATGGGACAGGGTATTCCTGAAGCTTTCTTT. It translates to CASSLLFGMGQGIPEAFF.